These 29 T cell receptor beta chains were sequenced from one sample in a study of CD8 T cells in Susac syndrome. Random hexamers were used to reverse transcribe an amount of about 0.5 to 1 ug RNA. TCRdb processed the immunoSEQ multiplex PCR reads anew with MiXCR; each CDR3 protein has one entry. Of 150,000 to 200,000 distinct CDR3 sequences in the sample, over 90% were seen once. Specimen: CD4+ T cells from PBMCs. These receptors originate from a human donor with Susac syndrome.

The gene calls are TRBV27 and TRBJ1-1; no reliable D call. Germline CDR1 and CDR2: MNHEY and SMNVEV (reference sequence). CDR3 size: 13 residues. V gave up 2 bases and J gave up 5 bases, with 9 bases separating them. The CDR3 region has the DNA TGTGCCAGCAGTTTAAGTAGGATGACTGAAGCTTTCTTT. As protein: CASSLSRMTEAFF.

This chain links TRBV29-1 with TRBJ2-3, with 10 nucleotides matching TRBD2. The CDR3 contains 14 residues. V was clipped by 4 bases and J by 5 bases; unmatched bases: 6. CDR1 is SQVTM and CDR2 is ANQGSEA in the germline V gene. The CDR3 spells CSVVEREGLDTQYF. CDR3 bases: TGCAGCGTTGTGGAGCGGGAGGGTCTAGATACGCAGTATTTT.

The chain has TRBV29-1 and TRBJ2-3; 8 nucleotides match TRBD2. V shed 7 bases and J 0 bases; nucleotides not matched to a gene: 9. Germline values: CDR1 SQVTM, CDR2 ANQGSEA. This CDR3 contains 15 residues. In DNA form, the CDR3 reads TGCAGCGGCGCTACTAGCGGTGCTAGCACAGATACGCAGTATTTT. Protein sequence: CSGATSGASTDTQYF.

The genes are TRBV5-1 and TRBJ1-1, with D unclear. The ends were cut back, 2 bases at V and 1 base at J, with 12 bases in the middle. The germline V gene encodes CDR1 SGHRS and CDR2 YFSETQ. The CDR3 spans 15 residues. The CDR3 bases are TGCGCCAGCAGCTTAACCATTACCCGGAACACTGAAGCTTTCTTT. Its protein product is CASSLTITRNTEAFF.

The rearrangement links TRBV23-1 to TRBJ1-1; D uncertain. TRBV23-1 is an open reading frame whose function is uncertain. V lost 4 bases and J lost 1, with 13 bases in between. This CDR3 is built from 15 residues. CDR3 in DNA: TGCGCCAGCAGTCCCCTCGGAGGGTGGAACACTGAAGCTTTCTTT. Its translation: CASSPLGGWNTEAFF.

CDR3: CASSLVSGSGNTIYF. The CDR3 nucleotides read TGTGCCAGCAGCTTAGTGTCAGGGTCTGGAAACACCATATATTTT. J is TRBJ1-3 and V is TRBV7-2; TRBD1 is a possible D gene (5 bases). Between the trimmed V and J ends, which lost 1 base and 1 base, there was a span of 8 bases. Germline CDR1 is SGHTA and CDR2 is FQGNSA. The CDR3 is 15 amino acids.

The rearrangement uses TRBV20-1 and TRBJ2-5, with 9 bases aligning to TRBD1. This CDR3 has 13 amino acids. Germline CDR1 DFQATT, CDR2 SNEGSKA (reference sequence). Trimming removed 4 bases from V and 3 bases from J; junction bases left unmatched: 3. DNA of the CDR3: TGCAGTGCTAACCGGGACAGGGAAGAGACCCAGTACTTC. This translates into CSANRDREETQYF.

The chain recombines TRBV27 with TRBJ2-5; no clear D. V was shortened by 1 base and J by 7 bases, with 19 bases between the two germline ends. Per germline, CDR1 MNHEY and CDR2 SMNVEV (reference sequence). CDR3 length equals 16 residues. For the CDR3, the DNA is TGTGCCAGCAGTTTATTCCCCCCCGCGGTACCTCGGACCCAGTACTTC. It codes for CASSLFPPAVPRTQYF.

The chain uses TRBV4-1 and TRBJ2-7; perhaps TRBD1 as D (6 bases). The V end was cut by 4 bases, the J end by 3 bases, with 16 bases between. The CDR3 loop spans 15 amino acids. Germline assignment: CDR1 MGHRA and CDR2 YSYEKL. CDR3 loop: CASSLLQGNDYEQYF. The DNA for the CDR3 is TGCGCCAGCAGCCTCTTACAGGGTAACGACTACGAGCAGTACTTC.

The rearrangement uses TRBV5-1 and TRBJ2-5, with 9 bases lining up with TRBD1. The ends lost 3 bases at V and 2 bases at J; junction bases unmatched: 8. The CDR3 runs 16 residues. Germline assignment: CDR1 SGHRS and CDR2 YFSETQ. The CDR3 nucleotides read TGCGCCAGCAGCTCAGCGGGACAGGGCCTACAAGAGACCCAGTACTTC. Translated, it gives CASSSAGQGLQETQYF.

The gene calls are TRBV28 and TRBJ2-6; D possibly uses TRBD1 or TRBD2 (5 bases each). V lost 6 bases to trimming and J lost 4 bases, with 16 bases between them. Germline CDR1 is MDHEN and CDR2 is SYDVKM. The CDR3 covers 16 residues. CDR3 sequence (DNA): TGTGCCAGCAGCCACGTCGGGACGAGGGGGGCCAACGTCCTGACTTTC. Encoded protein: CASSHVGTRGANVLTF. Using reference TRBV28 and TRBJ2-6 for the parts outside the CDR3, the full variable domain is DVKVTQSSRYLVKRTGEKVFLECVQDMDHENMFWYRQDPGLGLRLIYFSYDVKMKEKGDIPEGYSVSREKKERFSLILESASTNQTSMYLCASSHVGTRGANVLTFGAGSRLTVL.

The rearrangement links TRBV20-1 to TRBJ1-5, with TRBD1 as a possible D gene (6 bases). The CDR3 contains 14 residues. Trimming took 5 bases from V and 7 from J, leaving 18 bases between them. Germline V gene data show CDR1 as DFQATT and CDR2 as SNEGSKA (reference sequence). This CDR3 reads CSASQAGGIQPQHF. The CDR3 nucleotides are TGCAGTGCTTCCCAGGCTGGGGGCATCCAGCCCCAGCATTTT.

This clonotype was found once. CDR3 in DNA: TGCAGTGCTAATGCGGGGCCCGATACGCAGTATTTT. Translated: CSANAGPDTQYF. This sequence joins TRBV20-1 and TRBJ2-3; D may be TRBD2 (6 bases). Germline V gives CDR1 DFQATT, CDR2 SNEGSKA (reference sequence). The germline V and J ends were trimmed by 4 bases and 6 bases, with 11 bases remaining between them. CDR3 length equals 12 residues.

The V and J genes are TRBV29-1 and TRBJ2-2; 7 bases are a match to TRBD1. The CDR3 runs to 15 residues. Trimming cost V 5 bases and J 4 bases; bases outside gene matches: 10. CDR1 is SQVTM and CDR2 is ANQGSEA in the germline V gene. CDR3: CSVWLQGVGTGELFF. CDR3 sequence (DNA): TGCAGCGTTTGGTTGCAGGGGGTTGGCACCGGGGAGCTGTTTTTT.

The chain employs TRBV2 and TRBJ1-1; tentative D call: TRBD1 (5 bases). This CDR3 has 12 residues. The germline gives CDR1 SNHLY, CDR2 FYNNEI. Here the CDR3 DNA reads TGTCGACTCGGGGCCGGGTACACTGAAGCTTTCTTT. This sequence encodes CRLGAGYTEAFF.

DNA for the CDR3: TGTGCCAGCAGGAAAGACAGGTCCTCTGGAAACACCATATATTTT. Its translation: CASRKDRSSGNTIYF. The chain links TRBV7-6 to TRBJ1-3; D possibly corresponds to TRBD1 (6 bases). V lost 6 bases and J 0 bases, leaving 12 bases between the germline ends. This CDR3 is 15 amino acids long. Germline V CDR1 and CDR2: SGHVS, FNYEAQ.

This sequence joins TRBV20-1 and TRBJ2-2; 10 bases line up with TRBD2. The CDR3 extends over 13 amino acids. The trim removed 0 bases at V and 15 bases at J, leaving 7 bases unmatched. CDR1 and CDR2 from the germline V gene are DFQATT and SNEGSKA (reference sequence). As DNA, the CDR3 is TGCAGTGCTAGAGAATACCCGGGACTAGCGTTGTTTTTT. Protein sequence: CSAREYPGLALFF.

In nucleotides, the CDR3 is TGCAGTGCCCCGGACAGGGGTCTCTACGAGCAGTACTTC. This codes for CSAPDRGLYEQYF. The chain uses TRBV20-1 and TRBJ2-7; 9 bases are shared with TRBD1. From germline, CDR1 is DFQATT and CDR2 SNEGSKA (reference sequence). With 6 bases clipped from V and 3 bases from J, the junction kept 6 bases outside the gene matches. The CDR3 extends over 13 amino acids.

The V and J genes are TRBV6-5 and TRBJ1-2, with 9 bases aligning to TRBD1. The CDR3 is 15 amino acids. CDR1 and CDR2 from the germline V gene are MNHEY and SVGAGI. Trimming took 6 bases from V and 3 from J; bases not matched to a gene: 8. The CDR3 loop reads CASRPGQGGDYGYTF. CDR3 nucleotides: TGTGCCAGCAGGCCGGGACAGGGAGGCGACTATGGCTACACCTTC.

J is TRBJ1-1 and V is TRBV5-5; possibly TRBD1 for D (5 bases). The CDR3 length is 14 residues. Trimming took 1 base from V and 5 from J, leaving 12 bases between them. The germline CDR1 and CDR2 sequences are SGHKS and YYEKEE (reference sequence). CDR3 sequence: CASSLTGGGTEAFF. The CDR3 nucleotides read TGTGCCAGCAGCTTGACAGGAGGAGGGACTGAAGCTTTCTTT.

The rearrangement uses TRBV5-1 and TRBJ1-3; TRBD1 might be the D (6 bases). Deletions cut 0 bases from V and 4 bases from J, with 11 bases between. The CDR3 has 15 residues. Germline-derived CDR1 and CDR2 are SGHRS and YFSETQ. The CDR3 bases are TGCGCCAGCAGCTTGGACGGACAGCTCGGAAACACCATATATTTT. It encodes CASSLDGQLGNTIYF.

The V and J genes are TRBV7-2 and TRBJ2-5; the D gene is possibly TRBD2 (5 bases). Germline values: CDR1 SGHTA, CDR2 FQGNSA. Trimming removed 1 base at V and 4 bases at J, with 10 bases between. This CDR3 region has 14 residues. The CDR3: CASSLDYSAETQYF. The CDR3, as DNA: TGTGCCAGCAGCTTAGATTATAGCGCAGAGACCCAGTACTTC.

This clonotype showed up just a few times. This chain links TRBV5-4 with TRBJ2-3; D is uncertain. The germline V gene encodes CDR1 SGHNT and CDR2 YYREEE (reference sequence). Trimming cost V 4 bases and J 0 bases, with 6 bases left between them. The CDR3 runs 13 residues. CDR3 region: CASSPVSTDTQYF. CDR3 coding DNA: TGTGCCAGCAGCCCCGTTAGCACAGATACGCAGTATTTT. Full variable domain (remainder filled in from reference TRBV5-4 and TRBJ2-3): ETGVTQSPTHLIKTRGQQVTLRCSSQSGHNTVSWYQQALGQGPQFIFQYYREEENGRGNFPPRFSGLQFPNYSSELNVNALELDDSALYLCASSPVSTDTQYFGPGTRLTVL.

This sequence joins TRBV20-1 and TRBJ2-5; 8 bases align to TRBD2. Germline trimming cut 5 bases from V and 5 bases from J; bases unmatched to any gene: 10. This CDR3 is 14 amino acids long. CDR1 DFQATT and CDR2 SNEGSKA come from the germline V gene (reference sequence). The CDR3 region has the DNA TGCAGTGCTCCCCGAGCGGGAGTACAGGAGACCCAGTACTTC. Translated: CSAPRAGVQETQYF.

This clonotype appeared once. The chain links TRBV2 to TRBJ2-7; no definite D call. Trimming pared 5 bases from V and 6 bases from J, leaving 8 bases between. Germline lookup yields CDR1 SNHLY and CDR2 FYNNEI. CDR3 length: 11 amino acids. This CDR3 reads CASSLYFEQYF. CDR3 DNA sequence: TGTGCCAGCAGTTTATACTTCGAGCAGTACTTC.

The chain links TRBV7-9 to TRBJ2-5; 10 positions agree with TRBD2. Looked up from germline, CDR1 is SEHNR and CDR2 is FQNEAQ (reference sequence). The CDR3 extends over 13 amino acids. Trimming cost V 4 bases and J 5 bases; bases outside gene matches: 1. The CDR3 spells CASSSSGSETQYF. The CDR3 DNA follows: TGTGCCAGCAGCTCTAGCGGGAGTGAGACCCAGTACTTC. Based on the CDR3 plus reference TRBV7-9 and TRBJ2-5, the full variable domain is DTGVSQNPRHKITKRGQNVTFRCDPISEHNRLYWYRQTLGQGPEFLTYFQNEAQLEKSRLLSDRFSAERPKGSFSTLEIQRTEQGDSAMYLCASSSSGSETQYFGPGTRLLVL.

The chain combines TRBV30 with TRBJ1-5; perhaps TRBD1 as D (5 bases). Germline values: CDR1 GTSNPN, CDR2 SVGIG (reference sequence). The CDR3 covers 12 residues. The V end was cut by 5 bases, the J end by 13 bases, with 18 bases between. The CDR3 spells CAWSHGDGLQHF. The CDR3 bases are TGTGCCTGGTCCCATGGGGACGGCCTACAGCATTTT.

The chain has TRBV2 and TRBJ2-4; weak D call: TRBD2 (5 bases). The CDR3 length is 16 residues. V was pared by 7 bases and J by 0 bases, with 16 bases between. In germline, CDR1 is SNHLY, CDR2 FYNNEI. The CDR3 DNA reads TGTGCCAGCACTCCCGGGGTACGACTAGCCAAAAACATTCAGTACTTC. Its translation is CASTPGVRLAKNIQYF.

The chain recombines TRBV19 with TRBJ2-1; D assignment may be TRBD1 or TRBD2 (5 bases each). CDR3 length: 14 residues. The V end lost 8 bases, the J end lost 8 bases, and 19 bases lay between the germline ends. Germline V gives CDR1 LNHDA, CDR2 SQIVND (reference sequence). For the CDR3, the DNA is TGTGCCAGTGGGGGTTGGGCCGAGCCCCATGAGCAGTTCTTC. Translating it yields CASGGWAEPHEQFF.